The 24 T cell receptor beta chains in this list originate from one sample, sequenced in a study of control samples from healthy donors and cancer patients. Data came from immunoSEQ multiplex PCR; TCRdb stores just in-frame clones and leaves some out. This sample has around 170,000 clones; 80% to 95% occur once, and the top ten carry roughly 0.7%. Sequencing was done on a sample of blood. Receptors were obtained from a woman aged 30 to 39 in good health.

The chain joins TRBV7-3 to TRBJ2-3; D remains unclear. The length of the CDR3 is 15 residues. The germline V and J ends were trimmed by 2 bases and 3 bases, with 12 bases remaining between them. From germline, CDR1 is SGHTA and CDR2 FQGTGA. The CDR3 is CASSLGGGRTDTQYF. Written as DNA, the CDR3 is TGTGCCAGCAGCTTAGGTGGTGGTCGTACAGATACGCAGTATTTT.

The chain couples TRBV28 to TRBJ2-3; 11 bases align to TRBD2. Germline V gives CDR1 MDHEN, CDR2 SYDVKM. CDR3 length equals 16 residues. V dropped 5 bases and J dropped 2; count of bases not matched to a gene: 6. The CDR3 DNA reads TGTGCCAGCAGTCGACTAGCGGGAACGGTCACAGATACGCAGTATTTT. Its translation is CASSRLAGTVTDTQYF.

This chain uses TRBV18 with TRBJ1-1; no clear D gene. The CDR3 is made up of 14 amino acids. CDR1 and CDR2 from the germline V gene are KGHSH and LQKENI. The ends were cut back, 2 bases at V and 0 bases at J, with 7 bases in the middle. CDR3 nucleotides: TGTGCCAGCTCACCAGTGGAGGTGAACACTGAAGCTTTCTTT. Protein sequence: CASSPVEVNTEAFF. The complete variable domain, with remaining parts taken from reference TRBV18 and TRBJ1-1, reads NAGVMQNPRHLVRRRGQEARLRCSPMKGHSHVYWYRQLPEEGLKFMVYLQKENIIDESGMPKERFSAEFPKEGPSILRIQQVVRGDSAAYFCASSPVEVNTEAFFGQGTRLTVV.

The CDR3 sequence: CASSQQVAGEGEQYF. In DNA form, the CDR3 reads TGCGCCAGCAGCCAGCAAGTAGCGGGAGAGGGCGAGCAGTACTTC. The J gene is TRBJ2-7, the V gene TRBV5-1; TRBD2 matches 9 bases. Germline CDR1 SGHRS, CDR2 YFSETQ. Trimming removed 4 bases from V and 6 bases from J; junction bases left unmatched: 11. The CDR3 spans 15 residues.

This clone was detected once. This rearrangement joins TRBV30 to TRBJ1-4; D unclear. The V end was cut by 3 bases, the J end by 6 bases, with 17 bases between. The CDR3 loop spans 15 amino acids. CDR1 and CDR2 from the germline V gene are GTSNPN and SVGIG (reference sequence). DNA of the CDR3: TGTGCCTGGAGCCTCTGGTCCCGAAGGGATGAAAAACTGTTTTTT. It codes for CAWSLWSRRDEKLFF.

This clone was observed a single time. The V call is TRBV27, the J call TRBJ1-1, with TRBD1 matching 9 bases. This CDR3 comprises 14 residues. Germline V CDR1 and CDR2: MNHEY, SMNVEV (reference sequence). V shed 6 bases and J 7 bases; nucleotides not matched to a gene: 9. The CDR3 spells CASSSGQGQSEAFF. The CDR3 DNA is TGTGCCAGCAGCTCGGGACAGGGTCAGAGTGAAGCTTTCTTT.

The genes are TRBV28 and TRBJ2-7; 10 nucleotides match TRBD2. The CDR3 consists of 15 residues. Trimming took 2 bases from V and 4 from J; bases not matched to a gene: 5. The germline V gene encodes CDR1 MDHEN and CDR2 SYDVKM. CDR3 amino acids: CASSLTASGSYEQYF. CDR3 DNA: TGTGCCAGCAGTTTAACGGCTAGCGGGAGTTACGAGCAGTACTTC.

The CDR3 protein is CASRDSSSYEQYF. DNA for the CDR3: TGTGCCAGCAGGGACTCCAGCTCCTACGAGCAGTACTTC. The J gene is TRBJ2-7, the V gene TRBV27, with D perhaps TRBD2 (5 bases). V lost 6 bases to trimming and J lost 0 bases, with 9 bases between them. This CDR3 has 13 residues. Germline assignment: CDR1 MNHEY and CDR2 SMNVEV (reference sequence).

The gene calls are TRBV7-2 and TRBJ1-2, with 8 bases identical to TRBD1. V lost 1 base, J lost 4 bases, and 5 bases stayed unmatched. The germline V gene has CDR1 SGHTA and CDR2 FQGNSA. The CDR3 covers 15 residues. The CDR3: CASSLDGTGLYGYTF. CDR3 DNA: TGTGCCAGCAGCTTAGACGGGACAGGTCTCTATGGCTACACCTTC.

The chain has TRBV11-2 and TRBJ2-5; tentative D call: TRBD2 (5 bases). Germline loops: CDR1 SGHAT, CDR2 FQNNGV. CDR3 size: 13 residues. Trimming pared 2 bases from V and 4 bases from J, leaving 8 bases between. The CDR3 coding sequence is TGTGCCAGCAGCTTAAGTGGGAGAGAGACCCAGTACTTC. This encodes CASSLSGRETQYF.

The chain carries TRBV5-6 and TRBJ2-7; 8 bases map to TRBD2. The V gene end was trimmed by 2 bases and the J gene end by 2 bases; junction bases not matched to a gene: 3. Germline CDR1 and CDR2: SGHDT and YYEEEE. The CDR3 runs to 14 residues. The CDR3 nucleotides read TGTGCCAGCAGCTTACTAGCGGCTCCCTACGAGCAGTACTTC. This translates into CASSLLAAPYEQYF.

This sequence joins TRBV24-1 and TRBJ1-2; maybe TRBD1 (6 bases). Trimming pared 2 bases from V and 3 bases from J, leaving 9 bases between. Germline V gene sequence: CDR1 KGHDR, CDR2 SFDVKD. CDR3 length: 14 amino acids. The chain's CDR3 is CATSDYRADYGYTF. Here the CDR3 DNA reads TGTGCCACCAGTGATTACAGGGCCGACTATGGCTACACCTTC.

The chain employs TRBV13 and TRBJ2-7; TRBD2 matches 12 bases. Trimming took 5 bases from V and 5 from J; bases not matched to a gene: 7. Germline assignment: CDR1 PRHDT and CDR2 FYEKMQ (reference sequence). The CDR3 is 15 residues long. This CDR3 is CASSGTSGGSNEQYF. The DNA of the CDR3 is TGTGCCAGCAGCGGAACTAGCGGGGGGTCGAACGAGCAGTACTTC.

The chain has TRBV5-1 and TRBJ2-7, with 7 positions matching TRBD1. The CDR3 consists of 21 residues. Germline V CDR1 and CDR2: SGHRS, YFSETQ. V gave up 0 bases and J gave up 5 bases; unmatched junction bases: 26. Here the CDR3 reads CASSLGKEVRSWAGGFDEQYF. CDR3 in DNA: TGCGCCAGCAGCTTGGGAAAGGAGGTACGTTCGTGGGCAGGGGGTTTCGACGAGCAGTACTTC. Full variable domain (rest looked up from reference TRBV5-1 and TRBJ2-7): KAGVTQTPRYLIKTRGQQVTLSCSPISGHRSVSWYQQTPGQGLQFLFEYFSETQRNKGNFPGRFSGRQFSNSRSEMNVSTLELGDSALYLCASSLGKEVRSWAGGFDEQYFGPGTRLTVT.

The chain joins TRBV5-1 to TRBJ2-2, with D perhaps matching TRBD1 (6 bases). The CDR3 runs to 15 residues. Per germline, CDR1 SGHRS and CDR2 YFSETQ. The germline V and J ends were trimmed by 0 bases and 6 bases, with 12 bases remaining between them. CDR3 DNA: TGCGCCAGCAGCTTGGAGCCTGGGGGCGCCGGGGAGCTGTTTTTT. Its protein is CASSLEPGGAGELFF.

The DNA of the CDR3 is TGCAGCGTTGAAGAGAGTCCGAACACTGAAGCTTTCTTT. It specifies CSVEESPNTEAFF. The chain carries TRBV29-1 and TRBJ1-1; D gene uncertain. Germline CDR1 is SQVTM and CDR2 is ANQGSEA. V dropped 0 bases and J dropped 1 base, with 6 bases sitting between them. This CDR3 has 13 residues.

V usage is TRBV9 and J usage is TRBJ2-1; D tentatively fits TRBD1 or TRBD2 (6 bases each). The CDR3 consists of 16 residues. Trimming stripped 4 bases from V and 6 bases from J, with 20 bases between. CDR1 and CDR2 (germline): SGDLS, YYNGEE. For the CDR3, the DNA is TGTGCCAGCAGCCCCCCGAGGGGGGAGATTGGCAATGAGCAGTTCTTC. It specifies CASSPPRGEIGNEQFF.

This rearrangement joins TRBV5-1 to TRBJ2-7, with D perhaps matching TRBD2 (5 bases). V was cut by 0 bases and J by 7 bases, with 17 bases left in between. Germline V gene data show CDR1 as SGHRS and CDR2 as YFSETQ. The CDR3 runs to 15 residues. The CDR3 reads CASSLEDPTSVEQYF. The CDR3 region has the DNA TGCGCCAGCAGCTTGGAGGACCCCACTAGTGTAGAGCAGTACTTC.

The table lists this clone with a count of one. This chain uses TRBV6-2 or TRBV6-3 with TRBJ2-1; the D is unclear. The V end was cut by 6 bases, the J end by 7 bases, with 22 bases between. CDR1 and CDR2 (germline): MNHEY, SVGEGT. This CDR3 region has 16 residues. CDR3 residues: CASSLNYDHGDNEQFF. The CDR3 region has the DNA TGTGCCAGCAGCCTAAATTATGACCATGGGGATAATGAGCAGTTCTTC.

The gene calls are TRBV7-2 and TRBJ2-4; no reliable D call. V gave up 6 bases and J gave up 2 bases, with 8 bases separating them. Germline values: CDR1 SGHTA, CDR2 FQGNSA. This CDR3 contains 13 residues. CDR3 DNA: TGTGCCAGCAGTCCGGTGACCAAAAACATTCAGTACTTC. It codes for CASSPVTKNIQYF.

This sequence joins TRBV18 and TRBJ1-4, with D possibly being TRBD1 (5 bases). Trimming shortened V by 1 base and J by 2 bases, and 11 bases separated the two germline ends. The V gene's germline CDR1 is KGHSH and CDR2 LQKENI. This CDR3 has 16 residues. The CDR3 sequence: CASSPLGTGTNEKLFF. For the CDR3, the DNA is TGTGCCAGCTCACCACTAGGGACGGGGACTAATGAAAAACTGTTTTTT. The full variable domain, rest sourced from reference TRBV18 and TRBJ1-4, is NAGVMQNPRHLVRRRGQEARLRCSPMKGHSHVYWYRQLPEEGLKFMVYLQKENIIDESGMPKERFSAEFPKEGPSILRIQQVVRGDSAAYFCASSPLGTGTNEKLFFGSGTQLSVL.

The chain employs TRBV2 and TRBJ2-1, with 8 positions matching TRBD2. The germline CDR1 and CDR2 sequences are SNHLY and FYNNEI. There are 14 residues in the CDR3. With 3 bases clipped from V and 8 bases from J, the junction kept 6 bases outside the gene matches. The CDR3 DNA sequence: TGTGCCAGCAGTGACTGGCGGGAGGACGATGAGCAGTTCTTC. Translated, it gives CASSDWREDDEQFF.

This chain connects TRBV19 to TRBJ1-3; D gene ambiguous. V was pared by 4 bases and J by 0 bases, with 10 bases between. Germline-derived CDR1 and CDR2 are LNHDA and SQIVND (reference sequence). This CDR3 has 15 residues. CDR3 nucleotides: TGTGCCAGTAGTACCTATGCTGGCTCTGGAAACACCATATATTTT. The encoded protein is CASSTYAGSGNTIYF.

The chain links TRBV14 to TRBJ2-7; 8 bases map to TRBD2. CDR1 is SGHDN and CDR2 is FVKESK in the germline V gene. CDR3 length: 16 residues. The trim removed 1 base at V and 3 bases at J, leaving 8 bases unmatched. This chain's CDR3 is CASSQVSGRADYEQYF. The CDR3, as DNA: TGTGCCAGCAGCCAAGTATCCGGGAGGGCCGACTACGAGCAGTACTTC.